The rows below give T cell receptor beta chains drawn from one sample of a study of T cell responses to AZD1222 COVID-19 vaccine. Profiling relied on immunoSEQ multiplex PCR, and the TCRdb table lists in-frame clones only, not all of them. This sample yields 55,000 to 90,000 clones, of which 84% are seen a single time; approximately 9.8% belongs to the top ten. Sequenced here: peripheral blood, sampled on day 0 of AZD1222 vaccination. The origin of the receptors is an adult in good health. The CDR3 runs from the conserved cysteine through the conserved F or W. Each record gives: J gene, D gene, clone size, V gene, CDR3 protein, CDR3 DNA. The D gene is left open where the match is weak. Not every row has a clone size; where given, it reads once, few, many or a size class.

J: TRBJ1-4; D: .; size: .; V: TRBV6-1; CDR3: CASSEVPEKLFF; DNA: TGTGCCAGCAGTGAAGTTCCGGAAAAACTGTTTTTT
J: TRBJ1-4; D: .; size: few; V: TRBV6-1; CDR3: CASSGRTNETNEKLFF; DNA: TGTGCCAGCAGTGGCAGGACTAATGAAACTAATGAAAAACTGTTTTTT
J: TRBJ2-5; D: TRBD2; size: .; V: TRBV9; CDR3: CASSVSGGGLFQETQYF; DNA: TGTGCCAGCAGCGTATCCGGCGGGGGTCTATTCCAAGAGACCCAGTACTTC
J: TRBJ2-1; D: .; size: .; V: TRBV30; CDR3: CAATGSYNEQFF; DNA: TGTGCCGCAACGGGCTCCTACAATGAGCAGTTCTTC
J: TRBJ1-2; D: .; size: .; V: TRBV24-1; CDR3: CATSDPQGSYGYTF; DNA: TGTGCCACCAGTGACCCTCAGGGAAGCTATGGCTACACCTTC
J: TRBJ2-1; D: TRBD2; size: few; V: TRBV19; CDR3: CASSLAGVGEQFF; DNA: TGTGCCAGTAGTCTAGCGGGGGTTGGTGAGCAGTTCTTC
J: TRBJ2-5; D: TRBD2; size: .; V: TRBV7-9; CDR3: CASSFGGGQETQYF; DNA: TGTGCCAGCAGCTTTGGCGGGGGTCAAGAGACCCAGTACTTC
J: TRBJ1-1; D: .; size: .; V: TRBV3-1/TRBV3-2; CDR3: CASSQDQTNTEAFF; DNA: TGTGCCAGCAGCCAAGATCAAACTAACACTGAAGCTTTCTTT
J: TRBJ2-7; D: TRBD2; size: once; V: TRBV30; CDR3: CAWSVSTSGAGEQYF; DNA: TGTGCCTGGAGTGTCTCGACTAGCGGGGCTGGGGAGCAGTACTTC
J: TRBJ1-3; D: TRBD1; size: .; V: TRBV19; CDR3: CASSSPGQGAIGNTIYF; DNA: TGTGCCAGTAGTAGCCCGGGACAGGGCGCAATTGGAAACACCATATATTTT